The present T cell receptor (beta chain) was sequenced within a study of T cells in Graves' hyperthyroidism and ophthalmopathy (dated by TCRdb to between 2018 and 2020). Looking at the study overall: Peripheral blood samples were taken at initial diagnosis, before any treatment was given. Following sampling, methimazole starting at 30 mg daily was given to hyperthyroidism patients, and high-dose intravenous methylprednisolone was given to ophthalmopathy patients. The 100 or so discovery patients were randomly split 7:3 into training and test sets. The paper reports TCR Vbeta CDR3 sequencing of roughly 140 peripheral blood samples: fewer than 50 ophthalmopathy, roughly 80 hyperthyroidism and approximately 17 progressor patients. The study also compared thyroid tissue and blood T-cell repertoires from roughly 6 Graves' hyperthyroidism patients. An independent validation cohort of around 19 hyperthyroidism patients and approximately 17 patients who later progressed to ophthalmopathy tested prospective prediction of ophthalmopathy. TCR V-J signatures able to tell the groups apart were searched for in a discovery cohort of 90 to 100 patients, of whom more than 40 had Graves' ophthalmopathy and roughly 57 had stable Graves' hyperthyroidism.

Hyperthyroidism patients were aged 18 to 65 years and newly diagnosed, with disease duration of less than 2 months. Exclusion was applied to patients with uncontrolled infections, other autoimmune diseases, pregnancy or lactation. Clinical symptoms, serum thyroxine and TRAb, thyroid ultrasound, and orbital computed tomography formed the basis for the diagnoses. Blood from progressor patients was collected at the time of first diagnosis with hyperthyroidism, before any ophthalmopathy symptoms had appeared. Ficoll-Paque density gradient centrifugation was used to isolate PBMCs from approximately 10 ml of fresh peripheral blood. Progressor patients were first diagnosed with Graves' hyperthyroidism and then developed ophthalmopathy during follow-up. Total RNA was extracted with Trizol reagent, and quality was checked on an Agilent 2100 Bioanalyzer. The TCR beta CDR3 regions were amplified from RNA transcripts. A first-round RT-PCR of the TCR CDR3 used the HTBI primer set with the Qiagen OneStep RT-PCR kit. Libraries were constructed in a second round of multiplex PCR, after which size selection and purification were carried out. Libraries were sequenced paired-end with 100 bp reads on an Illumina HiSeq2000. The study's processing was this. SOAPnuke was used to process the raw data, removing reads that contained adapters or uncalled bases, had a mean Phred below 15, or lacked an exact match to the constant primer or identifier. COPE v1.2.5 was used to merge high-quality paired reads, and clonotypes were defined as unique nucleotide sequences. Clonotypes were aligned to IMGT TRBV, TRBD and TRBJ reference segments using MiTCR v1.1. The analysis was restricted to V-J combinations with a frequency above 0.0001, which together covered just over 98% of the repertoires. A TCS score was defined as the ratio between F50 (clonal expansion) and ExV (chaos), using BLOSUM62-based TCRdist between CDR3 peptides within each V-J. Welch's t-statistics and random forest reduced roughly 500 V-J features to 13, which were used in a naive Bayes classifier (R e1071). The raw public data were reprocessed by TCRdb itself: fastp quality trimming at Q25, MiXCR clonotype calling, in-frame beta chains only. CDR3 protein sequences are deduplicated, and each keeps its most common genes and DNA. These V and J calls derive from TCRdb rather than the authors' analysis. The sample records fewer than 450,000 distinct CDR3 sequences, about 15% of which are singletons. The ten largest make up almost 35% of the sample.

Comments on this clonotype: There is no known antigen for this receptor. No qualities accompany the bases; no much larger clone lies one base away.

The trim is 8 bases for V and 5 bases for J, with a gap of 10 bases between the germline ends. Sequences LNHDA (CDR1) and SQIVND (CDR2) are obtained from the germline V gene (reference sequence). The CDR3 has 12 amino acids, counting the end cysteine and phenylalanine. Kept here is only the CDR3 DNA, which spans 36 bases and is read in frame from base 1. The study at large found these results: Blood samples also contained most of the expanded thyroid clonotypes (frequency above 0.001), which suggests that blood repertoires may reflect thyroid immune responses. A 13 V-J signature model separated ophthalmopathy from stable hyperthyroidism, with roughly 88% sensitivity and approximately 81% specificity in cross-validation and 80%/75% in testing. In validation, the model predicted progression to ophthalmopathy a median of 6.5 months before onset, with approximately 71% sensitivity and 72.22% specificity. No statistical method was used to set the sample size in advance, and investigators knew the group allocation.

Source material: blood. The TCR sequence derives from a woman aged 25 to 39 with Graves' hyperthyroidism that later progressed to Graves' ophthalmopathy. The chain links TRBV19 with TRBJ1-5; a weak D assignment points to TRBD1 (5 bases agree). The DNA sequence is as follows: TGTGCCAGTTTCAGGGATTATCAGCCCCAGCATTTT. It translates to CASFRDYQPQHF.